This paragraph covers one T cell receptor (beta chain) sequence. What it binds is unknown. Investigators reverse transcribed all isolated RNA, so they sequenced expressed TCRB transcripts. TCRdb's table, derived via immunoSEQ multiplex PCR, lists solely in-frame clones and lacks some. Of a few hundred thousand clones in the sample, roughly 11% were seen once. The CDR3 contains 14 residues. J was trimmed by 6 bases and V by 2 bases; bases with no gene match: 5. Germline assignment: CDR1 MNHEY and CDR2 SVGAGI. The data stem from a study of beta chain features in type 1 diabetes. Findings and caveats of the study: Among all four CD4+ subsets, Type 1 diabetes patients had TCRB CDR3s that were moderately but significantly shorter. Although PCR might favor shorter templates, it would do so equally in patients and controls.

The sequencing sample was made of naive CD4+ T cells from blood. The chain uses TRBV6-5 and TRBJ1-2; 8 bases map to TRBD1. The receptor was derived from a man in his thirties or forties with type 1 diabetes. This chain's CDR3 is CASSYLGQEDGYTF. The CDR3 nucleotides are TGTGCCAGCAGTTACCTGGGACAGGAGGATGGCTACACCTTC.